This TCR beta chain was identified in a study of blood T cell repertoires in COVID-19. In the study's own analysis: Amplifying reference gene primers gave estimates of nucleated cell counts. TCRdb keeps only in-frame clones here, not all; method: immunoSEQ multiplex PCR. V and J calls plus clone size are reproduced from that table; the DNA served to infer D and trimming. Of more than 200,000 clones in the sample, roughly 89% were seen once. This CDR3 spans 16 amino acids. V lost 0 bases and J 7 bases, leaving 18 bases between the germline ends. CDR1 is MNHEY, CDR2 SVGAGI, per germline. The TCR originated in a woman in her twenties or thirties with acute COVID-19. Material for sequencing was PBMCs or T cells enriched from blood (not recorded which). V is TRBV6-5 and J is TRBJ1-2; D possibly corresponds to TRBD1 (6 bases). The CDR3 protein is CASSYSGERGALGYTF. For the CDR3, the DNA is TGTGCCAGCAGTTACTCGGGGGAGCGGGGGGCGCTTGGCTACACCTTC.